The source of this TCR beta chain is a study of beta chain features in type 1 diabetes. Overall study: Across the samples, roughly 98,000,000 sorted cells were examined in total.

Whole-study findings and limits: Among type 1 diabetes patients, VDJ junctions had fewer insertions and more deletions. Because the template was cDNA, high-expressing cells might be over-represented. Among patients with Type 1 diabetes, TCRB CDR3s were moderately but significantly shorter in every one of the four CD4+ subsets.

This CDR3 has 10 amino acids. The V gene's germline CDR1 is ENHRY and CDR2 SYGVKD. V was cut by 8 bases and J by 6 bases, with 7 bases left in between. Regarding this clone: Its antigen is unknown.

The authors reverse transcribed all of the isolated RNA, so sequencing captured expressed TCRB transcripts. Method: immunoSEQ multiplex PCR; TCRdb's copy keeps in-frame clones and lacks some. The sample includes some 290,000 clones, roughly an eighth of them seen just once. V gene TRBV10-3 combines with J gene TRBJ1-1; D is undetermined. What was sequenced was naive CD4+ T cells from blood. The sequence derives from a young man with type 1 diabetes. The CDR3 DNA is TGTGCCATCGGTTGGCCTGAAGCTTTCTTT. Its translation is CAIGWPEAFF.